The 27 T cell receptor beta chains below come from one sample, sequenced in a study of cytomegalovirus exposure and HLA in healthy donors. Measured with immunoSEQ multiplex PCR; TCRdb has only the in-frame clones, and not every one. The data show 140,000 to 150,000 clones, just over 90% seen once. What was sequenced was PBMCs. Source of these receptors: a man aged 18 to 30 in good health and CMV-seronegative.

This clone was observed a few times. CDR3 DNA sequence: TGTGCCAGCAGTGAGCTGACAGGAGGCGTTAACTATGGCTACACCTTC. Translating it yields CASSELTGGVNYGYTF. The rearrangement links TRBV6-1 to TRBJ1-2; a possible D gene is TRBD1 (6 bases). The length of the CDR3 is 16 residues. The germline gives CDR1 MNHNS, CDR2 SASEGT. V was pared by 3 bases and J by 1 base, with 15 bases between.

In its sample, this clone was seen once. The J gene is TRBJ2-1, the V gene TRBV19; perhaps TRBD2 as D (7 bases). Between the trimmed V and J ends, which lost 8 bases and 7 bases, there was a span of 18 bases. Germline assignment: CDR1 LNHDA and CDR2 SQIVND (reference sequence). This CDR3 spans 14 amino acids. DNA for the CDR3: TGTGCCAGTTCTAGGGTAGGGGGGGCGAATGAGCAGTTCTTC. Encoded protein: CASSRVGGANEQFF.

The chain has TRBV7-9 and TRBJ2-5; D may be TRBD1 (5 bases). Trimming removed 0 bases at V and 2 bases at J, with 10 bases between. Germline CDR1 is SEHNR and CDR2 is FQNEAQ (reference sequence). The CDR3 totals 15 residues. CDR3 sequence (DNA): TGTGCCAGCAGCTTAGCGCAGGGCAGACAAGAGACCCAGTACTTC. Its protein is CASSLAQGRQETQYF.

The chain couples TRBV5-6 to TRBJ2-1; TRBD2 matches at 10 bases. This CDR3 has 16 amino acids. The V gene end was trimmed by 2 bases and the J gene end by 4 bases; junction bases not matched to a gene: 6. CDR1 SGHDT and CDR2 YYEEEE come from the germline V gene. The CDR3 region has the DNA TGTGCCAGCAGCTTACTAGCGGGGACCTTATACAATGAGCAGTTCTTC. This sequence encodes CASSLLAGTLYNEQFF. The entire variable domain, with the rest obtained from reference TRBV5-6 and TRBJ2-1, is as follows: DAGVTQSPTHLIKTRGQQVTLRCSPKSGHDTVSWYQQALGQGPQFIFQYYEEEERQRGNFPDRFSGHQFPNYSSELNVNALLLGDSALYLCASSLLAGTLYNEQFFGPGTRLTVL.

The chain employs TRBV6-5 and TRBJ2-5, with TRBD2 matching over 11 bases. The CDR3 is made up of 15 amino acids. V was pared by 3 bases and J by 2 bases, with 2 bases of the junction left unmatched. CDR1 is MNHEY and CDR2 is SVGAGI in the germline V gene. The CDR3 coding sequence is TGTGCCAGCAGTTATTTAGCGGGGGGGCAAGAGACCCAGTACTTC. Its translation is CASSYLAGGQETQYF.

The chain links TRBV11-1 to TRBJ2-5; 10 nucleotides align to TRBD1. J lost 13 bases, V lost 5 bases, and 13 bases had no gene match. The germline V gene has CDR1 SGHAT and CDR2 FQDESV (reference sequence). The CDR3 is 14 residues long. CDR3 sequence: CASSQGDRGQLGYF. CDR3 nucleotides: TGTGCCAGCAGCCAAGGGGACAGGGGTCAACTTGGGTACTTC.

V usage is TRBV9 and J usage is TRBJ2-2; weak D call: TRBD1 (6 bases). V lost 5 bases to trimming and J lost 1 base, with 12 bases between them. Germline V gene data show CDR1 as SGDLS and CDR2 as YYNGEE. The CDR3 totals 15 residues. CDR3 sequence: CASSYRDLNTGELFF. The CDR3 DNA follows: TGTGCCAGCAGTTACAGGGATTTGAACACCGGGGAGCTGTTTTTT. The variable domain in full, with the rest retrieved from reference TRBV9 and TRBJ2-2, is DSGVTQTPKHLITATGQRVTLRCSPRSGDLSVYWYQQSLDQGLQFLIQYYNGEERAKGNILERFSAQQFPDLHSELNLSSLELGDSALYFCASSYRDLNTGELFFGEGSRLTVL.

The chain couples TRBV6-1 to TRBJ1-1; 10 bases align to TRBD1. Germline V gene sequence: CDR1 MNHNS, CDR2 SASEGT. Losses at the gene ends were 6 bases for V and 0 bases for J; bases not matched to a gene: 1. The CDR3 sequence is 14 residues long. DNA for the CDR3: TGTGCCAGCAGGGACAGGGGGATGAACACTGAAGCTTTCTTT. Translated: CASRDRGMNTEAFF.

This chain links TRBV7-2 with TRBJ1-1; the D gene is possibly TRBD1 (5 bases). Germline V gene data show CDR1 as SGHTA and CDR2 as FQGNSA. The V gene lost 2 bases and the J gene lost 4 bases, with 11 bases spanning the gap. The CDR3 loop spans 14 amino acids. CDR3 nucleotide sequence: TGTGCCAGCAGCTTACTACCGCAGGGCACTGAAGCTTTCTTT. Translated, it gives CASSLLPQGTEAFF. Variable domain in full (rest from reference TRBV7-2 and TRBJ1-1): GAGVSQSPSNKVTEKGKDVELRCDPISGHTALYWYRQSLGQGLEFLIYFQGNSAPDKSGLPSDRFSAERTGGSVSTLTIQRTQQEDSAVYLCASSLLPQGTEAFFGQGTRLTVV.

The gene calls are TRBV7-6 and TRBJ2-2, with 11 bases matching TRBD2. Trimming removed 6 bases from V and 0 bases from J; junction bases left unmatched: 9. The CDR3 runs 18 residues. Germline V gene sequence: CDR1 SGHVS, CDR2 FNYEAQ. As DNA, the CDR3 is TGTGCCAGCAGAGAGGGACTAGCGGCGCCATCGAACACCGGGGAGCTGTTTTTT. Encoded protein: CASREGLAAPSNTGELFF.

The CDR3 protein is CASSQNLGQGRETQYF. CDR3 nucleotides: TGTGCCAGCAGCCAAAATTTAGGACAGGGACGTGAGACCCAGTACTTC. V and J are TRBV9 and TRBJ2-5; TRBD1 matches 8 bases. J was trimmed by 5 bases and V by 4 bases; bases with no gene match: 13. The CDR3 has 16 residues. From germline, CDR1 is SGDLS and CDR2 YYNGEE.

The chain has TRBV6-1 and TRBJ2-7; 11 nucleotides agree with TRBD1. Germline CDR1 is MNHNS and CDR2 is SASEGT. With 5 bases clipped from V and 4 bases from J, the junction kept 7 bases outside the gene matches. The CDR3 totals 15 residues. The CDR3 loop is CASSKRTGGWYEQYV. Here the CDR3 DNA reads TGTGCCAGCAGTAAAAGGACAGGGGGCTGGTACGAGCAGTACGTC.

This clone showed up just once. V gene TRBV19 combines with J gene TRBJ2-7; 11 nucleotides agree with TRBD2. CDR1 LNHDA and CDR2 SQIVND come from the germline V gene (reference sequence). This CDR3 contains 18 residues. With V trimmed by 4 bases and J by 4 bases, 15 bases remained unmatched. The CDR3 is CASSTPKMRLAGQYEQYV. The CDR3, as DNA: TGTGCCAGTAGTACCCCGAAAATGCGACTAGCGGGGCAATACGAGCAGTACGTC.

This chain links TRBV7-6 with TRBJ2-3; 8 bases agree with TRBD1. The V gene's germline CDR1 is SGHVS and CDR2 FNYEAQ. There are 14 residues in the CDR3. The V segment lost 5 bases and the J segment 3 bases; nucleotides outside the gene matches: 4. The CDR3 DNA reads TGTGCCAGCAGCAACCGACAGGGGACAGATACGCAGTATTTT. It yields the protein CASSNRQGTDTQYF.

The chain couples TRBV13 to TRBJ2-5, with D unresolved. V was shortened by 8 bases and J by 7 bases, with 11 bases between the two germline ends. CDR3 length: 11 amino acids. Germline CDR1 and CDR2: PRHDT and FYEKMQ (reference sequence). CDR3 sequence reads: CASSQVGTQYF. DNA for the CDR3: TGTGCCAGCTCCCAGGTGGGGACCCAGTACTTC.

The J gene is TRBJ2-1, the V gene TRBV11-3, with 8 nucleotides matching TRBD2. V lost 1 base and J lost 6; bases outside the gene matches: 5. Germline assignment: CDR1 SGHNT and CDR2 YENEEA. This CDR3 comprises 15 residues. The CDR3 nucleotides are TGTGCCAGCAGCTTAGGGGGACTAGTATCCAATGAGCAGTTCTTC. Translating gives CASSLGGLVSNEQFF.

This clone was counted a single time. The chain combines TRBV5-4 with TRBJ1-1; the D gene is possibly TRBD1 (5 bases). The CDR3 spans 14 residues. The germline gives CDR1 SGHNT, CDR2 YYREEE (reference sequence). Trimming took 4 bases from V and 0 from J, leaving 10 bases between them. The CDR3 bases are TGTGCCAGCAGCCCCCCGACAGTGAACACTGAAGCTTTCTTT. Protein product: CASSPPTVNTEAFF.

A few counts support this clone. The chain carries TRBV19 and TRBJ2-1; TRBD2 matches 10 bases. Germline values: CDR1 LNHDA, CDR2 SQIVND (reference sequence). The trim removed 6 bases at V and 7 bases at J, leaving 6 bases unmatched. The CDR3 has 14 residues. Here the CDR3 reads CASRPAGGPNEQFF. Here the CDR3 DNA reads TGTGCCAGTAGACCAGCGGGGGGGCCGAATGAGCAGTTCTTC.

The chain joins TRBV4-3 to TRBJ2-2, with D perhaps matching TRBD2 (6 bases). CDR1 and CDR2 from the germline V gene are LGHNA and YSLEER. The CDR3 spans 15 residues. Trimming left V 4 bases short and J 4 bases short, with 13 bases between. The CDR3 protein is CASSREAAGTGELFF. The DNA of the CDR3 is TGCGCCAGCAGCCGGGAGGCGGCGGGCACCGGGGAGCTGTTTTTT.

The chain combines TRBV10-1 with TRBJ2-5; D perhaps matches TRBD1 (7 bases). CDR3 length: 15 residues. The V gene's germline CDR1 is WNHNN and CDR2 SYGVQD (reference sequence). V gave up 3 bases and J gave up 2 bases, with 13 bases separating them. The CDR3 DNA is TGCGCCAGCAGTGAAAGGAGGGGGCGACAAGAGACCCAGTACTTC. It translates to CASSERRGRQETQYF.

CDR3 bases: TGTGCCTGGTCCCAGGGGTATAGCTCCTACAATGAGCAGTTCTTC. Translation gives CAWSQGYSSYNEQFF. The genes are TRBV30 and TRBJ2-1; tentatively, D is TRBD1 (6 bases). V shed 5 bases and J shed 0 bases, with 14 bases lying between them. The CDR3 has 15 amino acids. The germline V gene has CDR1 GTSNPN and CDR2 SVGIG (reference sequence).

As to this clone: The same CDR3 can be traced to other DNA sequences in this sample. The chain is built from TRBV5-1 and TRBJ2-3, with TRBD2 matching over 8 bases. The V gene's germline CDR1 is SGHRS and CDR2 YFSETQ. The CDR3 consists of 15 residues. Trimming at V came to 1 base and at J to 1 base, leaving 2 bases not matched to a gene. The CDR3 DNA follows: TGCGCCAGCAGCTTGAGGGGACTAGGCACAGATACGCAGTATTTT. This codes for CASSLRGLGTDTQYF. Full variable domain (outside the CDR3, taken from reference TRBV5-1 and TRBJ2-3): KAGVTQTPRYLIKTRGQQVTLSCSPISGHRSVSWYQQTPGQGLQFLFEYFSETQRNKGNFPGRFSGRQFSNSRSEMNVSTLELGDSALYLCASSLRGLGTDTQYFGPGTRLTVL.

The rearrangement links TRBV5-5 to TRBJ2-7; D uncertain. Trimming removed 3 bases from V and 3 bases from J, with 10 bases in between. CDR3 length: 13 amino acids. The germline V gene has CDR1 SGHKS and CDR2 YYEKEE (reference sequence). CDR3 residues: CASSYSGVYEQYV. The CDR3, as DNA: TGTGCCAGCAGCTATTCAGGCGTCTACGAGCAGTACGTC.

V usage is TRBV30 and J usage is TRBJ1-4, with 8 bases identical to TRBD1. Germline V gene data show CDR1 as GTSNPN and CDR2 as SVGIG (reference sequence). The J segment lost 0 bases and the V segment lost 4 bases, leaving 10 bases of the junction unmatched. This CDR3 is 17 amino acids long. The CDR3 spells CAWKWFGTGATNEKLFF. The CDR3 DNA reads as TGTGCCTGGAAATGGTTCGGGACAGGAGCAACTAATGAAAAACTGTTTTTT. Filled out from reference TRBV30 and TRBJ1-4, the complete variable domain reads SQTIHQWPATLVQPVGSPLSLECTVEGTSNPNLYWYRQAAGRGLQLLFYSVGIGQISSEVPQNLSASRPQDRQFILSSKKLLLSDSGFYLCAWKWFGTGATNEKLFFGSGTQLSVL.

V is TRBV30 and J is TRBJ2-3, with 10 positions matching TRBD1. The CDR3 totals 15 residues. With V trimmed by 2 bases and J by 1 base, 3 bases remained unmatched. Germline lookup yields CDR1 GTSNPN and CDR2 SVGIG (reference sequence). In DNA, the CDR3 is TGTGCCTGGAGTACCGGACAGGGGGGCACAGATACGCAGTATTTT. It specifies CAWSTGQGGTDTQYF.

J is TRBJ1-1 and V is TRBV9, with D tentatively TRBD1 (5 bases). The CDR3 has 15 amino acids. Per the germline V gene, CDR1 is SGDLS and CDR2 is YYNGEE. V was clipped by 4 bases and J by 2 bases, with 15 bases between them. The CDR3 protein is CASSPQDTSNTEAFF. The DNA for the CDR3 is TGTGCCAGCAGCCCACAGGACACGTCCAACACTGAAGCTTTCTTT. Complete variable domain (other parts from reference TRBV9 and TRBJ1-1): DSGVTQTPKHLITATGQRVTLRCSPRSGDLSVYWYQQSLDQGLQFLIQYYNGEERAKGNILERFSAQQFPDLHSELNLSSLELGDSALYFCASSPQDTSNTEAFFGQGTRLTVV.

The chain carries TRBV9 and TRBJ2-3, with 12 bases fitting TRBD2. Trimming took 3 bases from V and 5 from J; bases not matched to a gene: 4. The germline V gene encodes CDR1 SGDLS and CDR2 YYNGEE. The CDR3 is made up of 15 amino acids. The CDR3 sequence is CASSGTSGVLDTQYF. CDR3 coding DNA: TGTGCCAGCAGCGGGACTAGCGGGGTATTAGATACGCAGTATTTT.